A selection of T cell receptor beta chains follows, all from one sample in a study of CD8+ T cells in alopecia areata. Measured with immunoSEQ multiplex PCR; TCRdb has only the in-frame clones, and not every one. The sample yields around 180,000 clones, roughly 60% seen once. The sequencing here drew on CD4+ T cells sorted from blood, taken around week 50, from a patient treated with tofacitinib. The receptor set was obtained from a human donor with alopecia areata. The CDR3 runs from the conserved cysteine through the conserved F or W. Fields, in order: J gene, clone size, V gene, D gene, CDR3 protein, CDR3 DNA. A D gene is named only where the DNA matches it firmly. Expanded clones get a size class; other rows say once, few or many, or leave the size out.

j_call: TRBJ1-1
clone_size: few
v_call: TRBV30
d_call: -
cdr3_aa: CAWSVWNTEAFF
cdr3_nt: TGTGCCTGGAGTGTGTGGAACACTGAAGCTTTCTTT

j_call: TRBJ2-3
clone_size: few
v_call: TRBV7-8
d_call: -
cdr3_aa: CASSLVSTAIRPDTQYF
cdr3_nt: TGTGCCAGCAGCTTAGTCTCTACGGCCATACGGCCCGATACGCAGTATTTT

j_call: TRBJ2-1
clone_size: few
v_call: TRBV5-1
d_call: -
cdr3_aa: CAALVPRRNEQFF
cdr3_nt: TGCGCCGCCCTTGTCCCTCGGCGGAATGAGCAGTTCTTC

j_call: TRBJ1-2
clone_size: -
v_call: TRBV7-2
d_call: TRBD1
cdr3_aa: CASSLALGTANYGYTF
cdr3_nt: TGTGCCAGCAGCTTAGCGCTAGGGACAGCTAACTATGGCTACACCTTC

j_call: TRBJ2-1
clone_size: -
v_call: TRBV30
d_call: -
cdr3_aa: CASLFSNEQFF
cdr3_nt: TGTGCCTCACTCTTCTCCAATGAGCAGTTCTTC

j_call: TRBJ1-1
clone_size: -
v_call: TRBV29-1
d_call: TRBD1
cdr3_aa: CSADRVNTEAFF
cdr3_nt: TGCAGCGCGGACAGGGTGAACACTGAAGCTTTCTTT

j_call: TRBJ1-3
clone_size: -
v_call: TRBV25-1
d_call: -
cdr3_aa: CASSVYGNTIYF
cdr3_nt: TGTGCCAGCAGTGTATATGGAAACACCATATATTTT

j_call: TRBJ1-5
clone_size: -
v_call: TRBV6-5
d_call: -
cdr3_aa: CASRGNSNQPQHF
cdr3_nt: TGTGCCAGCCGGGGAAATAGCAATCAGCCCCAGCATTTT

j_call: TRBJ2-2
clone_size: -
v_call: TRBV7-2
d_call: -
cdr3_aa: CASSQVTGELFF
cdr3_nt: TGTGCCAGCAGCCAAGTCACCGGGGAGCTGTTTTTT

j_call: TRBJ1-2
clone_size: few
v_call: TRBV29-1
d_call: -
cdr3_aa: CSSLEDSYTF
cdr3_nt: TGCAGCAGCCTAGAAGACAGCTACACCTTC

j_call: TRBJ2-5
clone_size: -
v_call: TRBV6-4
d_call: -
cdr3_aa: CASSVGETQYF
cdr3_nt: TGTGCCAGCAGTGTAGGGGAGACCCAGTACTTC

j_call: TRBJ1-1
clone_size: -
v_call: TRBV29-1
d_call: -
cdr3_aa: CSVEGKMRTEAFF
cdr3_nt: TGCAGCGTTGAAGGGAAGATGAGGACTGAAGCTTTCTTT

j_call: TRBJ1-1
clone_size: -
v_call: TRBV5-6
d_call: -
cdr3_aa: CASSTPRQLLNTEAFF
cdr3_nt: TGTGCCAGCAGCACACCTCGGCAGCTTCTGAACACTGAAGCTTTCTTT

j_call: TRBJ2-7
clone_size: -
v_call: TRBV15
d_call: -
cdr3_aa: CATSSGTYEQYF
cdr3_nt: TGTGCCACCAGCAGCGGAACGTACGAGCAGTACTTC

j_call: TRBJ1-5
clone_size: -
v_call: TRBV7-9
d_call: TRBD1
cdr3_aa: CASSLRPTNRGEGNQPQHF
cdr3_nt: TGTGCCAGCAGCTTAAGGCCTACAAACAGGGGCGAGGGGAATCAGCCCCAGCATTTT

j_call: TRBJ2-5
clone_size: many
v_call: TRBV29-1
d_call: -
cdr3_aa: CSALQGQETQYF
cdr3_nt: TGCAGCGCCTTACAGGGACAAGAGACCCAGTACTTC

j_call: TRBJ2-7
clone_size: -
v_call: TRBV11-1
d_call: -
cdr3_aa: CASSLVTGFNEQYF
cdr3_nt: TGTGCCAGCAGCTTAGTGACCGGTTTTAACGAGCAGTACTTC

j_call: TRBJ2-2
clone_size: -
v_call: TRBV27
d_call: TRBD1
cdr3_aa: CASRRDRPSTGELFF
cdr3_nt: TGTGCCAGCAGACGGGACAGGCCGAGCACCGGGGAGCTGTTTTTT

j_call: TRBJ2-5
clone_size: -
v_call: TRBV29-1
d_call: TRBD2
cdr3_aa: CSVPAAGGFQETQYF
cdr3_nt: TGCAGCGTTCCCGCCGCGGGGGGCTTCCAAGAGACCCAGTACTTC

j_call: TRBJ2-7
clone_size: few
v_call: TRBV6-5
d_call: -
cdr3_aa: CASSYSTVSSYEQYF
cdr3_nt: TGTGCCAGCAGTTACTCGACAGTAAGCTCCTACGAGCAGTACTTC

j_call: TRBJ1-2
clone_size: -
v_call: TRBV29-1
d_call: -
cdr3_aa: CSVVMGSGGYTF
cdr3_nt: TGCAGCGTTGTGATGGGGAGCGGGGGCTACACCTTC

j_call: TRBJ2-1
clone_size: -
v_call: TRBV7-9
d_call: -
cdr3_aa: CASSLEMGFNEQFF
cdr3_nt: TGTGCCAGCAGCTTAGAGATGGGCTTCAATGAGCAGTTCTTC

j_call: TRBJ2-3
clone_size: -
v_call: TRBV5-1
d_call: -
cdr3_aa: CASSEGRRLTDTQYF
cdr3_nt: TGCGCCAGCAGCGAAGGACGGAGACTCACAGATACGCAGTATTTT

j_call: TRBJ2-3
clone_size: few
v_call: TRBV5-1
d_call: TRBD1
cdr3_aa: CASSPARTGKRTDTQYF
cdr3_nt: TGCGCCAGCAGCCCAGCCAGGACAGGGAAACGAACAGATACGCAGTATTTT

j_call: TRBJ2-3
clone_size: -
v_call: TRBV18
d_call: -
cdr3_aa: CASSPGDLTDTQYF
cdr3_nt: TGTGCCAGCTCACCAGGCGACCTCACAGATACGCAGTATTTT

j_call: TRBJ2-7
clone_size: -
v_call: TRBV28
d_call: TRBD1
cdr3_aa: CASTTAAGTGLREQYF
cdr3_nt: TGTGCCAGCACCACAGCGGCAGGGACAGGTTTAAGGGAGCAGTACTTC

j_call: TRBJ2-3
clone_size: -
v_call: TRBV2
d_call: -
cdr3_aa: CASSDPGPPGF
cdr3_nt: TGTGCCAGCAGTGACCCGGGACCCCCCGGTTTT

j_call: TRBJ2-1
clone_size: -
v_call: TRBV6-6
d_call: TRBD2
cdr3_aa: CASMGLAGTNYNEQFF
cdr3_nt: TGTGCCAGCATGGGACTAGCGGGGACTAACTACAATGAGCAGTTCTTC

j_call: TRBJ1-3
clone_size: -
v_call: TRBV2
d_call: -
cdr3_aa: CASSEAVVGNTIYF
cdr3_nt: TGTGCCAGCAGTGAGGCAGTGGTTGGAAACACCATATATTTT

j_call: TRBJ1-5
clone_size: -
v_call: TRBV4-1
d_call: -
cdr3_aa: CASSQELSNQPQHF
cdr3_nt: TGCGCCAGCAGCCAAGAATTGAGCAATCAGCCCCAGCATTTT

j_call: TRBJ1-6
clone_size: -
v_call: TRBV7-2
d_call: -
cdr3_aa: CASSLAVGVVRF
cdr3_nt: TGTGCCAGCAGCTTAGCCGTCGGTGTGGTTCGCTTT

j_call: TRBJ1-1
clone_size: few
v_call: TRBV11-2
d_call: -
cdr3_aa: CASRQQGNTEAFF
cdr3_nt: TGTGCCAGCAGACAACAGGGAAACACTGAAGCTTTCTTT

j_call: TRBJ1-1
clone_size: -
v_call: TRBV12-5
d_call: -
cdr3_aa: CASGSRSVRGTEAFF
cdr3_nt: TGTGCTAGTGGTTCCAGGAGCGTGCGAGGCACTGAAGCTTTCTTT

j_call: TRBJ2-3
clone_size: -
v_call: TRBV15
d_call: -
cdr3_aa: CATSRDEDTQYF
cdr3_nt: TGTGCCACCAGCAGAGATGAGGATACGCAGTATTTT

j_call: TRBJ2-6
clone_size: -
v_call: TRBV9
d_call: -
cdr3_aa: CASSVEGSGANVLTF
cdr3_nt: TGTGCCAGCAGCGTTGAGGGCTCTGGGGCCAACGTCCTGACTTTC

j_call: TRBJ1-1
clone_size: -
v_call: TRBV29-1
d_call: -
cdr3_aa: CSVVGGRMNTEAFF
cdr3_nt: TGCAGCGTGGTGGGAGGGAGAATGAACACTGAAGCTTTCTTT

j_call: TRBJ2-3
clone_size: -
v_call: TRBV2
d_call: -
cdr3_aa: CASSPDLSDPQYF
cdr3_nt: TGTGCCAGCAGCCCCGATCTGTCGGATCCGCAGTATTTT

j_call: TRBJ1-2
clone_size: -
v_call: TRBV30
d_call: -
cdr3_aa: CAWSAANYGYTF
cdr3_nt: TGTGCCTGGAGTGCAGCGAACTATGGCTACACCTTC

j_call: TRBJ2-5
clone_size: -
v_call: TRBV7-9
d_call: -
cdr3_aa: CASSVGRTDQETQYF
cdr3_nt: TGTGCCAGCAGCGTGGGACGGACAGACCAAGAGACCCAGTACTTC

j_call: TRBJ2-1
clone_size: -
v_call: TRBV7-2
d_call: -
cdr3_aa: CASSLASGVEQFF
cdr3_nt: TGTGCCAGCAGCTTAGCTTCCGGGGTTGAGCAGTTCTTC

j_call: TRBJ1-1
clone_size: -
v_call: TRBV30
d_call: TRBD1
cdr3_aa: CAWSGWTGTGGTEAFF
cdr3_nt: TGTGCCTGGAGTGGATGGACCGGGACAGGGGGCACTGAAGCTTTCTTT

j_call: TRBJ1-1
clone_size: -
v_call: TRBV5-1
d_call: TRBD1
cdr3_aa: CASSTTGGGTEAFF
cdr3_nt: TGCGCCAGCAGCACTACAGGGGGCGGCACTGAAGCTTTCTTT

j_call: TRBJ1-3
clone_size: once
v_call: TRBV25-1
d_call: -
cdr3_aa: CASSANLDSNSGNTIYF
cdr3_nt: TGTGCCAGCAGTGCCAACCTGGACAGCAACTCTGGAAACACCATATATTTT

j_call: TRBJ2-7
clone_size: -
v_call: TRBV29-1
d_call: TRBD1
cdr3_aa: CSVGQGAYEQYF
cdr3_nt: TGCAGCGTTGGACAGGGGGCATACGAGCAGTACTTC

j_call: TRBJ2-7
clone_size: -
v_call: TRBV6-1
d_call: -
cdr3_aa: CASDQGLGIYEQYF
cdr3_nt: TGTGCCAGCGATCAGGGCCTCGGGATTTACGAGCAGTACTTC

j_call: TRBJ2-5
clone_size: -
v_call: TRBV18
d_call: -
cdr3_aa: CASSPAREAQYF
cdr3_nt: TGTGCCAGCTCACCTGCGAGAGAGGCCCAGTACTTC

j_call: TRBJ2-1
clone_size: -
v_call: TRBV7-9
d_call: -
cdr3_aa: CASSLGGPAAEQFF
cdr3_nt: TGTGCCAGCAGCTTAGGGGGCCCCGCTGCTGAGCAGTTCTTC

j_call: TRBJ1-2
clone_size: few
v_call: TRBV29-1
d_call: -
cdr3_aa: CSVLGIEEGYTF
cdr3_nt: TGCAGCGTTCTGGGGATAGAGGAAGGCTACACCTTC

j_call: TRBJ2-3
clone_size: -
v_call: TRBV29-1
d_call: -
cdr3_aa: CSVTFTDTQYF
cdr3_nt: TGCAGCGTTACATTTACAGATACGCAGTATTTT

j_call: TRBJ2-7
clone_size: -
v_call: TRBV25-1
d_call: TRBD1
cdr3_aa: CASRGDRGLSDEQYF
cdr3_nt: TGTGCCAGCAGGGGGGACAGGGGGCTAAGTGACGAGCAGTACTTC

j_call: TRBJ1-1
clone_size: -
v_call: TRBV4-3
d_call: -
cdr3_aa: CASSQTTVMNTEAFF
cdr3_nt: TGCGCCAGCAGCCAAACGACGGTCATGAACACTGAAGCTTTCTTT

j_call: TRBJ2-1
clone_size: few
v_call: TRBV29-1
d_call: -
cdr3_aa: CSDSIYNEQFF
cdr3_nt: TGCAGCGATTCTATCTACAATGAGCAGTTCTTC